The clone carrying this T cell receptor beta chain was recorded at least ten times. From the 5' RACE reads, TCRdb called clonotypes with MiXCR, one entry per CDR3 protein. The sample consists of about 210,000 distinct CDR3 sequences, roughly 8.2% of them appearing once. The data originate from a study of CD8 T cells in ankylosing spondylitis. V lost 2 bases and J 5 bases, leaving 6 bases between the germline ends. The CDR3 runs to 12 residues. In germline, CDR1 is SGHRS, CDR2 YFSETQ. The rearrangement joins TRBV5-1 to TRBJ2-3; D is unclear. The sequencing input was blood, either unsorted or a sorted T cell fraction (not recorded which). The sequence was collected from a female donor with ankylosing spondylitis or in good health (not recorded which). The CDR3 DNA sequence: TGCGCCAGCAGCTTCCCCGGAGATACGCAGTATTTT. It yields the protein CASSFPGDTQYF.